These 14 T cell receptor beta chains were sequenced from one sample in a study of control samples from healthy donors and cancer patients. Sequencing was performed with immunoSEQ multiplex PCR; in TCRdb, only in-frame clones are kept and a portion is missing. This table holds about 180,000 clones, about nine tenths found once. Sequencing was performed on blood. These receptors were obtained from a woman aged 40 to 55 in good health.

This clone was recorded only once. The V and J genes are TRBV5-6 and TRBJ1-2, with TRBD1 matching over 7 bases. The CDR3 totals 15 residues. With V trimmed by 4 bases and J by 8 bases, 14 bases remained unmatched. Germline CDR1 SGHDT, CDR2 YYEEEE. The CDR3 DNA reads as TGTGCCAGCAGCCTATGGACAGGAAGGGTTTCCGGCTACACCTTC. It is translated as CASSLWTGRVSGYTF.

The count of this clone is one. This chain links TRBV6-5 with TRBJ1-2, with TRBD1 matching over 8 bases. The junction had 3 bases not matched to a gene; V was cut back by 5 bases and J by 7 bases. Germline V lookup: CDR1 MNHEY, CDR2 SVGAGI. The CDR3 is 12 residues long. The CDR3 DNA reads as TGTGCCAGCAGTCAGACAGGGGTTGGCTACACCTTC. Its protein is CASSQTGVGYTF.

Points on this clone: It is likely a read error, because the conserved phenylalanine at the end of the CDR3 is missing. The limits of the CDR3 on the DNA are not certain, so only TCRdb's listed CDR3 is given. The chain uses TRBV3-1 (or the pseudogene TRBV3-2) and TRBJ2-3; the D call of TRBD2 is as the table states it, not checked on the DNA. Germline V gives CDR1 LGHDT, CDR2 YNNKEL (reference sequence). The CDR3 adds up to 13 amino acids, both ends counted. CDR3 loop: CASSEGTSGAPWC.

The genes are TRBV29-1 and TRBJ2-2, with TRBD1 matching 8 bases. CDR3 size: 12 residues. V shed 5 bases, J shed 5 bases, and the junction held 1 base outside the gene matches. The germline CDR1 and CDR2 sequences are SQVTM and ANQGSEA. DNA of the CDR3: TGCAGCGTTCGACAGGGGACCGGGGAGCTGTTTTTT. Translation: CSVRQGTGELFF.

V usage is TRBV3-1 (or the pseudogene TRBV3-2) and J usage is TRBJ2-5; possible D gene TRBD1, 6 bases. This CDR3 spans 14 amino acids. Between the trimmed V and J ends, which lost 4 bases and 4 bases, there was a span of 13 bases. The germline V gene encodes CDR1 LGHDT and CDR2 YNNKEL (reference sequence). CDR3 sequence: CASSPTGRPETQYF. CDR3 nucleotide sequence: TGTGCCAGCAGCCCGACAGGAAGGCCAGAGACCCAGTACTTC.

This clone was counted between two and nine times. The genes are TRBV10-3 and TRBJ2-1, with 13 bases that match TRBD2. The CDR3 loop spans 15 amino acids. V shed 5 bases and J 6 bases; nucleotides not matched to a gene: 4. The germline V gene encodes CDR1 ENHRY and CDR2 SYGVKD. CDR3 protein: CAISTTSGGANEQFF. The CDR3 DNA is TGTGCCATCAGTACAACTAGCGGGGGGGCCAATGAGCAGTTCTTC.

The CDR3 coding sequence is TGTGCCAGCAGCTTGATTTCAGAGATGAACACTGAAGCTTTCTTT. Its translation: CASSLISEMNTEAFF. This sequence joins TRBV5-5 and TRBJ1-1; D remains unclear. Trimming stripped 1 base from V and 0 bases from J, with 10 bases between. Germline-derived CDR1 and CDR2 are SGHKS and YYEKEE (reference sequence). This CDR3 is 15 amino acids long.

The J gene is TRBJ2-5, the V gene TRBV6-5, with TRBD1 matching 7 bases. The CDR3 runs 13 residues. V lost 7 bases and J lost 5; bases outside the gene matches: 7. Per germline, CDR1 MNHEY and CDR2 SVGAGI. CDR3 in DNA: TGTGCCAGCATTTCCACAGGGGACGAGACCCAGTACTTC. Residues: CASISTGDETQYF.

This clone was seen only once. This chain connects TRBV5-6 to TRBJ2-7; D uncertain. Deletions cut 0 bases from V and 10 bases from J, with 11 bases between. The length of the CDR3 is 12 residues. Germline CDR1 is SGHDT and CDR2 is YYEEEE. The CDR3 here is CASSLDRTPQYF. The CDR3 DNA reads TGTGCCAGCAGCTTGGATAGGACCCCTCAGTACTTC.

The rearrangement joins TRBV6-1 to TRBJ2-7, with 8 positions matching TRBD2. Germline V gives CDR1 MNHNS, CDR2 SASEGT. The length of the CDR3 is 15 residues. V lost 0 bases and J lost 7; bases outside the gene matches: 8. The CDR3 spells CASSEATGGPFEQYF. In nucleotides, the CDR3 is TGTGCCAGCAGTGAAGCGACGGGGGGGCCGTTTGAGCAGTACTTC.

CDR3 protein: CASTYMGLAPYEQYF. CDR3 DNA: TGTGCCAGCACATATATGGGACTAGCCCCCTACGAGCAGTACTTC. The chain has TRBV6-5 and TRBJ2-7, with 9 bases aligning to TRBD2. The V gene's germline CDR1 is MNHEY and CDR2 SVGAGI. J gave up 2 bases and V 7 bases, and 9 bases lay outside the gene matches. CDR3 length: 15 residues.

The V and J genes are TRBV3-1 (or the pseudogene TRBV3-2) and TRBJ2-7, with 8 bases fitting TRBD1. J was trimmed by 6 bases and V by 3 bases; bases with no gene match: 4. The CDR3 is made up of 13 amino acids. CDR1 is LGHDT, CDR2 YNNKEL, per germline (reference sequence). CDR3 sequence: CASSHGQGREQYF. The CDR3 DNA sequence: TGTGCCAGCAGCCACGGACAGGGTCGCGAGCAGTACTTC.

This chain uses TRBV5-1 with TRBJ2-1; 16 bases match TRBD2. Germline V gene data show CDR1 as SGHRS and CDR2 as YFSETQ. V lost 3 bases and J lost 8; bases outside the gene matches: 8. The CDR3 is 17 residues long. The CDR3 DNA is TGCGCCAGCAGCTCCGGGACTAGCGGGGGGGCCGGAGATGAGCAGTTCTTC. Translation gives CASSSGTSGGAGDEQFF.

CDR3 region: CASHRRGSNTGELFF. The CDR3 DNA follows: TGTGCCTCTCACCGGCGGGGATCGAACACCGGGGAGCTGTTTTTT. The V and J genes are TRBV6-5 and TRBJ2-2; a weak D match, TRBD2 (6 bases). V was cut by 11 bases and J by 0 bases, with 16 bases left in between. Germline assignment: CDR1 MNHEY and CDR2 SVGAGI. The CDR3 contains 15 residues.